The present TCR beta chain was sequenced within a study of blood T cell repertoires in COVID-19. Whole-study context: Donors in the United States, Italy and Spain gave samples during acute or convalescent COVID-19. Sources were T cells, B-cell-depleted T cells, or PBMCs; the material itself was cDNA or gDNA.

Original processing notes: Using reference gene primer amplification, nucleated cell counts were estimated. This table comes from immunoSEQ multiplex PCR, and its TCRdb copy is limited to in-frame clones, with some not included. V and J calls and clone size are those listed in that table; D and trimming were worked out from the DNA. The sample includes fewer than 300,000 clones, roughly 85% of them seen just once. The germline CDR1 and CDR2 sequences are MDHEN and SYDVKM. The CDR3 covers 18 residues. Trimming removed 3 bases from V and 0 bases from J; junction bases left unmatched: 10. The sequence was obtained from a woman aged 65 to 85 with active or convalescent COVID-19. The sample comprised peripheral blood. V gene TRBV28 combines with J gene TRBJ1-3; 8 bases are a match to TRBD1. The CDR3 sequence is CASSFDPGGLGSGNTIYF. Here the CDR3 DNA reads TGTGCCAGCAGTTTTGATCCAGGGGGCTTAGGCTCTGGAAACACCATATATTTT.